This passage covers 7 T cell receptor beta chains from one sample sequenced in a study of beta chain features in type 1 diabetes (dated by TCRdb to the late 2010s). Library method: the immunoSEQ multiplex PCR assay. The High Capacity cDNA Reverse Transcription Kit was used to reverse transcribe all of the isolated RNA, meaning that expressed TCRB transcripts were what got sequenced. What TCRdb holds here is the immuneACCESS table cut down to in-frame rearrangements. Part of the clones is not present; checked against another copy, under half of the missing clones reflect an unresolved V gene, and the others are unexplained. A total of 400,000 to 600,000 clones appear in this sample, about 30% of them only once. The ten largest clones take up around 0.065% of the sample. The sample comprised naive CD4+ T cells from blood. The cell subset or site label here, explained by the study, means: true naive CD4+ T cells. All receptors come from a man between 18 and 35 years old in good health.

The gene calls are TRBV6-1 and TRBJ2-5; D gene uncertain. Germline V gives CDR1 MNHNS, CDR2 SASEGT. Trimming took off 5 bases at V and 0 bases at J, with 7 bases between the two ends. The CDR3 runs to 13 residues. The CDR3 region has the DNA TGTGCCAGCAGTCGACACGACCAAGAGACCCAGTACTTC. Protein sequence: CASSRHDQETQYF.

V and J are TRBV29-1 and TRBJ2-3; 7 bases fit TRBD2. Germline V lookup: CDR1 SQVTM, CDR2 ANQGSEA. CDR3 size: 14 residues. With V trimmed by 7 bases and J by 2 bases, 9 bases remained unmatched. The CDR3 coding sequence is TGCAGCGGCGCGTTTACTAGCGTCACAGATACGCAGTATTTT. Its translation: CSGAFTSVTDTQYF.

This sequence joins TRBV30 and TRBJ1-4, with D maybe TRBD1 (6 bases). This CDR3 has 15 residues. V lost 3 bases and J 2 bases, leaving 13 bases between the germline ends. The germline V gene has CDR1 GTSNPN and CDR2 SVGIG (reference sequence). The CDR3 bases are TGTGCCTGGAGACCCGTGGGGGCGACTAATGAAAAACTGTTTTTT. Translated: CAWRPVGATNEKLFF.

The rearrangement joins TRBV7-6 to TRBJ1-1, with 7 bases aligning to TRBD1. Germline CDR1 SGHVS, CDR2 FNYEAQ. CDR3 length: 14 residues. V lost 4 bases, J lost 6 bases, and 8 bases stayed unmatched. DNA for the CDR3: TGTGCCAGCAGCTCCCCTCGGACAGGCGCTGAAGCTTTCTTT. Encoded protein: CASSSPRTGAEAFF.

This chain links TRBV7-9 with TRBJ2-1, with 13 bases identical to TRBD2. Per the germline V gene, CDR1 is SEHNR and CDR2 is FQNEAQ (reference sequence). Trimming removed 5 bases from V and 4 bases from J; junction bases left unmatched: 5. The CDR3 runs 16 residues. The CDR3 DNA reads as TGTGCCAGCAGCAAAGGGACTAGCGGGACTTACAATGAGCAGTTCTTC. Its translation: CASSKGTSGTYNEQFF.

This clone was detected only a few times. The genes are TRBV7-6 and TRBJ2-3, with 9 positions matching TRBD1. CDR3 length: 15 residues. Germline values: CDR1 SGHVS, CDR2 FNYEAQ. Losses at the gene ends were 6 bases for V and 3 bases for J; bases not matched to a gene: 7. CDR3 DNA sequence: TGTGCCAGCAGTCGGGACAGGGTGATTACAGATACGCAGTATTTT. Its translation is CASSRDRVITDTQYF.

The chain joins TRBV20-1 to TRBJ1-1; 7 nucleotides agree with TRBD1. V gave up 1 base and J gave up 10 bases; unmatched junction bases: 3. Per the germline V gene, CDR1 is DFQATT and CDR2 is SNEGSKA (reference sequence). The CDR3 totals 11 residues. The CDR3 nucleotides are TGCAGTGCTAGAGGCAGGACAGGAGCTTTCTTT. Encoded protein: CSARGRTGAFF.